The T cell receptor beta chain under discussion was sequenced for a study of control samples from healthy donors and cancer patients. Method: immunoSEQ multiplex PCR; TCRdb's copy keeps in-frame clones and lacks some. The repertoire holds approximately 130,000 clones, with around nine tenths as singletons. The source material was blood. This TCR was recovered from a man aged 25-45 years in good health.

This CDR3 reads CASSQSRDGEKLFF. The DNA for the CDR3 is TGTGCCAGCTCACAAAGCAGGGATGGCGAAAAACTGTTTTTT. The J gene is TRBJ1-4, the V gene TRBV18; D possibly corresponds to TRBD1 (5 bases). V lost 4 bases and J lost 8, with 14 bases in between. Germline-derived CDR1 and CDR2 are KGHSH and LQKENI. The CDR3 loop spans 14 amino acids.